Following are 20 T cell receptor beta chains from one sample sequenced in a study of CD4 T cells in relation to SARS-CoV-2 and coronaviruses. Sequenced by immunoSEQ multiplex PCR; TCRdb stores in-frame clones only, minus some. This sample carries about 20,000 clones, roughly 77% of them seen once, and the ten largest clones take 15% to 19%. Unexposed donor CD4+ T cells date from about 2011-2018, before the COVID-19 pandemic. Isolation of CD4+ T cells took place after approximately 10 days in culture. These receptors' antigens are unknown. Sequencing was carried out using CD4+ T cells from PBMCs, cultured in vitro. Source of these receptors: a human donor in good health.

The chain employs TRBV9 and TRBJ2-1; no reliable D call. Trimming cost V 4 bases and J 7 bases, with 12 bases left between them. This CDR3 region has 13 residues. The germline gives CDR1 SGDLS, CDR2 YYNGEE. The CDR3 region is CASSTRLGNEQFF. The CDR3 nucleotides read TGTGCCAGCAGCACGCGACTTGGAAATGAGCAGTTCTTC.

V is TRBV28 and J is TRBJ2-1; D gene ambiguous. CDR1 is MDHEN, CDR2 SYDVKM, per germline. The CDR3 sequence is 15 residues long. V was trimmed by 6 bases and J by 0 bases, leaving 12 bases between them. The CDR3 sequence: CASSLDPSSYNEQFF. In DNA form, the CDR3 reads TGTGCCAGCAGCTTGGACCCCAGCTCCTACAATGAGCAGTTCTTC.

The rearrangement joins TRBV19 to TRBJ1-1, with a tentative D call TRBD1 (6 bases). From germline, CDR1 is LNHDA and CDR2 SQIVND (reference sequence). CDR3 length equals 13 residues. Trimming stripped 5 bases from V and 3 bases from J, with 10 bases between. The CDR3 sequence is CASSRGGDTEAFF. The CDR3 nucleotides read TGTGCCAGTAGTCGGGGGGGCGACACTGAAGCTTTCTTT. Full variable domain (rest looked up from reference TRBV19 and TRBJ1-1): DGGITQSPKYLFRKEGQNVTLSCEQNLNHDAMYWYRQDPGQGLRLIYYSQIVNDFQKGDIAEGYSVSREKKESFPLTVTSAQKNPTAFYLCASSRGGDTEAFFGQGTRLTVV.

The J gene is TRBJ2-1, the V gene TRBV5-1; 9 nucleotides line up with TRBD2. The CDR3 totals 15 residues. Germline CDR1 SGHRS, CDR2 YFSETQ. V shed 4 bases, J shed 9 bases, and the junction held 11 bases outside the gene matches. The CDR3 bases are TGCGCCAGCAGCCCAATAGCGGGAGAGGTTTCTGAGCAGTTCTTC. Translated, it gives CASSPIAGEVSEQFF.

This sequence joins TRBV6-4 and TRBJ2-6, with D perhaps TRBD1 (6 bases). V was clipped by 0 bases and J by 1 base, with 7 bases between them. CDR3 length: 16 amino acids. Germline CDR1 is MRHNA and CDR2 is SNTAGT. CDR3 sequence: CASSDSRGSGANVLTF. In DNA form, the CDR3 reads TGTGCCAGCAGTGACTCTAGGGGGTCTGGGGCCAACGTCCTGACTTTC.

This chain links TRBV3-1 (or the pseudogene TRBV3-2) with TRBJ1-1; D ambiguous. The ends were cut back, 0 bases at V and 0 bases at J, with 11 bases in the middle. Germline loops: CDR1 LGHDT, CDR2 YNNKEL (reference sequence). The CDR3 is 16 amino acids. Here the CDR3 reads CASSQDGQMMNTEAFF. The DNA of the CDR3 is TGTGCCAGCAGCCAAGATGGGCAGATGATGAACACTGAAGCTTTCTTT.

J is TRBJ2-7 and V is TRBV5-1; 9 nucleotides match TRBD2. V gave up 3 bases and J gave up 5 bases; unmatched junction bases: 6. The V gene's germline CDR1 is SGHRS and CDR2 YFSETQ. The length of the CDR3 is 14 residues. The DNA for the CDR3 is TGCGCCAGCAGCTGGGGGGCGGGAGGGGACGAGCAGTACTTC. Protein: CASSWGAGGDEQYF.

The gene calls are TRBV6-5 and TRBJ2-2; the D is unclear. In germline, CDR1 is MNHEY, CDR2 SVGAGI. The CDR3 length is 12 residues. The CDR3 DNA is TGTGGCTCCGAATCGAACACCGGGGAGCTGTTTTTT. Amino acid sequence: CGSESNTGELFF.

The CDR3 DNA is TGTGCCAGCAGTTCAGGACAGGGAGGGATCGACAATCAGCCCCAGCATTTT. Protein product: CASSSGQGGIDNQPQHF. This rearrangement joins TRBV7-8 to TRBJ1-5; 8 positions agree with TRBD1. The CDR3 is 17 amino acids. J lost 3 bases, V lost 6 bases, and 13 bases had no gene match. Germline V gives CDR1 SGHVS, CDR2 FQNEAQ. Combining the CDR3 with reference TRBV7-8 and TRBJ1-5 gives the whole variable domain GAGVSQSPRYKVAKRGQDVALRCDPISGHVSLFWYQQALGQGPEFLTYFQNEAQLDKSGLPSDRFFAERPEGSVSTLKIQRTQQEDSAVYLCASSSGQGGIDNQPQHFGDGTRLSIL.

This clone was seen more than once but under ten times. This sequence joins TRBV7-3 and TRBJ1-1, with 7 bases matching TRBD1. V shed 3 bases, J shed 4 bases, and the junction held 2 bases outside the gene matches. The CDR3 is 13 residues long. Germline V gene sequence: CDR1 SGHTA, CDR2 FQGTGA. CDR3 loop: CASSFQGGTEAFF. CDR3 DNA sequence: TGTGCCAGCAGCTTTCAGGGGGGCACTGAAGCTTTCTTT.

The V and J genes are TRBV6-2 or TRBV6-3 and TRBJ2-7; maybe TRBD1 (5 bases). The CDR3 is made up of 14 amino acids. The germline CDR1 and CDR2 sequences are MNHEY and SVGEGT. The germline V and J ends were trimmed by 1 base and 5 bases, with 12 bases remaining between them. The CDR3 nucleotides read TGTGCCAGCAGTTACTTCCCTGACAGCCACGAGCAGTACTTC. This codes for CASSYFPDSHEQYF.

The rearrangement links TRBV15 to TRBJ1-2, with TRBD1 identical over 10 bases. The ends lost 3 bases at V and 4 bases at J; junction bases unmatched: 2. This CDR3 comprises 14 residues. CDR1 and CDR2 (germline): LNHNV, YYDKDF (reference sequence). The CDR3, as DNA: TGTGCCACCAGCAGGGACAGGGGGTTCTATGGCTACACCTTC. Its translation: CATSRDRGFYGYTF.

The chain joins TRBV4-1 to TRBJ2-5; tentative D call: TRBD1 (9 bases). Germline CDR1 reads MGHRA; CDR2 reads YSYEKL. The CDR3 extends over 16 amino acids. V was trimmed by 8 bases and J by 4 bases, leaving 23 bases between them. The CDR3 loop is CASQRGGGTGRETQYF. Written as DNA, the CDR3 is TGCGCCAGCCAACGGGGGGGCGGGACAGGGAGAGAGACCCAGTACTTC.

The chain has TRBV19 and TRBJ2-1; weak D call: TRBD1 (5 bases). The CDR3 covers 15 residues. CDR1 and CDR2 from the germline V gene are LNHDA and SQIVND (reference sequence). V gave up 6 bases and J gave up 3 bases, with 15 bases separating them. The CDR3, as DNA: TGTGCCAGTAGAGGGATTTCAGGGTTCTACAATGAGCAGTTCTTC. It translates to CASRGISGFYNEQFF. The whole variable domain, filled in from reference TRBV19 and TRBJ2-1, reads DGGITQSPKYLFRKEGQNVTLSCEQNLNHDAMYWYRQDPGQGLRLIYYSQIVNDFQKGDIAEGYSVSREKKESFPLTVTSAQKNPTAFYLCASRGISGFYNEQFFGPGTRLTVL.

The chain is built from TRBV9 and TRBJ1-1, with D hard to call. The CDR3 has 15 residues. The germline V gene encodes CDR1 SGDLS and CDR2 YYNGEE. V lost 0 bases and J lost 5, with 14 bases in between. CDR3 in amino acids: CASSVVSKSGTEAFF. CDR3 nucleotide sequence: TGTGCCAGCAGCGTAGTTAGCAAATCAGGAACTGAAGCTTTCTTT.

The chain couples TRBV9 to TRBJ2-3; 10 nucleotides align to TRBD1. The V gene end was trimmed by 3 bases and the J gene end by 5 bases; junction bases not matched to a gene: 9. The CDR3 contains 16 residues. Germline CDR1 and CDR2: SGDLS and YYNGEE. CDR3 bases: TGTGCCAGCAGCGGACAGACAGGGGGCTTGGTAGATACGCAGTATTTT. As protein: CASSGQTGGLVDTQYF.

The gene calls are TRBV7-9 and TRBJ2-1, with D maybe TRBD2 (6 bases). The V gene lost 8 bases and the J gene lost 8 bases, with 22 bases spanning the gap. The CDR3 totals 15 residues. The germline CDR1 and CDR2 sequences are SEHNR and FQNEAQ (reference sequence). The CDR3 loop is CASASRREEAYEQFF. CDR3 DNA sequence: TGTGCCAGCGCATCGAGGAGGGAAGAGGCCTATGAGCAGTTCTTC.

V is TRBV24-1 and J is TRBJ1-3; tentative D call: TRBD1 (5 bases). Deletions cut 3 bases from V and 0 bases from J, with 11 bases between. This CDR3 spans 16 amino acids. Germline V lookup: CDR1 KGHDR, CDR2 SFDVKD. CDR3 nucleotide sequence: TGTGCCACCAGTGATCCCAACGGGGGCTCTGGAAACACCATATATTTT. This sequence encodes CATSDPNGGSGNTIYF.

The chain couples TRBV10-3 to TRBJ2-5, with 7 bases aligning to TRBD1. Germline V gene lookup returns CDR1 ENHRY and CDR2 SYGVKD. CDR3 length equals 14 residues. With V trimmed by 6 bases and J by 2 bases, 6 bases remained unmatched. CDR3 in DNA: TGTGCCATCAGACTCGGGACAGAGCAAGAGACCCAGTACTTC. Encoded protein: CAIRLGTEQETQYF.

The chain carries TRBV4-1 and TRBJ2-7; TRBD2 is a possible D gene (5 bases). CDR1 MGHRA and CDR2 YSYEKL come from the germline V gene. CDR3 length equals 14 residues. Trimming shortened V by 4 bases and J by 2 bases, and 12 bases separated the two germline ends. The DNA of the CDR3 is TGCGCCAGCAGCCCCATCGGGAAAACCTACGAGCAGTACTTC. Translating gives CASSPIGKTYEQYF.